Below, 15 T cell receptor beta chains from the same sample are listed, as sequenced in a study of patients and donors after allogeneic stem cell transplantation. TCRdb recomputed calls from the RT-PCR reads with MiXCR, one row per CDR3 protein. The sample has roughly 880,000 distinct CDR3 sequences; under 20% are singletons. Sequenced input: blood, either unsorted or a sorted T cell fraction (not recorded which). These receptors originate from a human donor who was either an allogeneic HSCT recipient or a stem cell or donor lymphocyte infusion donor (not recorded which). It is not recorded whose cells these are; they may come from a transplant donor.

The V gene is TRBV15, the J gene TRBJ1-4, with TRBD1 matching over 9 bases. CDR3 length: 14 amino acids. V was pared by 2 bases and J by 9 bases, with 4 bases of the junction left unmatched. CDR1 LNHNV and CDR2 YYDKDF come from the germline V gene (reference sequence). The CDR3 protein is CATSRRTGGQKLFF. DNA of the CDR3: TGTGCCACCAGCAGACGTACAGGGGGCCAAAAACTGTTTTTT.

The chain has TRBV7-9 and TRBJ2-7, with a possible D match to TRBD2 (6 bases). V gave up 6 bases and J gave up 0 bases, with 18 bases separating them. This CDR3 is built from 16 residues. Germline V lookup: CDR1 SEHNR, CDR2 FQNEAQ (reference sequence). CDR3 sequence reads: CASRVGGLAHSYEQYF. In nucleotides, the CDR3 is TGTGCCAGCAGGGTCGGAGGGCTAGCGCACTCCTACGAGCAGTACTTC.

There are a few counts of this clonotype. The V gene is TRBV4-3, the J gene TRBJ2-5; D is ambiguous. This CDR3 comprises 15 residues. Per germline, CDR1 LGHNA and CDR2 YSLEER. V was trimmed by 1 base and J by 4 bases, leaving 13 bases between them. CDR3 amino acids: CASSQAPTWGETQYF. DNA of the CDR3: TGCGCCAGCAGCCAAGCCCCTACGTGGGGAGAGACCCAGTACTTC.

This clonotype has ten or more counts. The chain recombines TRBV10-3 with TRBJ2-4; D remains ambiguous. There are 14 residues in the CDR3. Per the germline V gene, CDR1 is ENHRY and CDR2 is SYGVKD. Trimming took 6 bases from V and 3 from J, leaving 12 bases between them. The CDR3 region has the DNA TGTGCCATCAGCCTCGAATTTGGCAAAAACATTCAGTACTTC. Translating gives CAISLEFGKNIQYF.

This clonotype has a handful of counts. This chain joins TRBV12-5 and TRBJ2-5, with 7 bases identical to TRBD1. Unmatched junction bases numbered 12, after V lost 3 bases and J lost 8 bases. Germline CDR1 is LGHNT and CDR2 is FRNRAP. The CDR3 spans 15 residues. CDR3 bases: TGTGCTAGTGGTTTACGAACAGGGGTAGAAAGTACCCAGTACTTC. Protein: CASGLRTGVESTQYF.

J is TRBJ2-7 and V is TRBV29-1; D tentatively reads TRBD1 or TRBD2 (6 bases each). Germline values: CDR1 SQVTM, CDR2 ANQGSEA. This CDR3 is 15 amino acids long. Trimming stripped 0 bases from V and 0 bases from J, with 12 bases between. The CDR3 spells CSVEDDEGGSYEQYF. The CDR3 bases are TGCAGCGTTGAAGATGACGAGGGGGGCTCCTACGAGCAGTACTTC.

This clonotype came up a few times. This chain joins TRBV7-9 and TRBJ1-1; D uncertain. Trimming cost V 5 bases and J 0 bases, with 13 bases left between them. The germline gives CDR1 SEHNR, CDR2 FQNEAQ (reference sequence). This CDR3 has 15 residues. DNA of the CDR3: TGTGCCAGCAGCCCCGCACCTACAATGAACACTGAAGCTTTCTTT. Translated: CASSPAPTMNTEAFF.

V is TRBV6-2 or TRBV6-3 and J is TRBJ2-5; no firm D call. V lost 2 bases and J 1 base, leaving 11 bases between the germline ends. This CDR3 has 15 amino acids. Germline V gene data show CDR1 as MNHEY and CDR2 as SVGEGT. CDR3 nucleotide sequence: TGTGCCAGCAGTTACGGTTTGAGGAGCCAAGAGACCCAGTACTTC. The encoded protein is CASSYGLRSQETQYF.

The chain has TRBV3-1 and TRBJ1-3; D remains ambiguous. The CDR3 totals 12 residues. CDR1 LGHDT and CDR2 YNNKEL come from the germline V gene (reference sequence). Trimming removed 4 bases at V and 7 bases at J, with 8 bases between. CDR3 sequence reads: CASSPSMNTIYF. The CDR3 DNA follows: TGTGCCAGCAGCCCGTCAATGAACACCATATATTTT. Filled out from reference TRBV3-1 and TRBJ1-3, the complete variable domain reads DTAVSQTPKYLVTQMGNDKSIKCEQNLGHDTMYWYKQDSKKFLKIMFSYNNKELIINETVPNRFSPKSPDKAHLNLHINSLELGDSAVYFCASSPSMNTIYFGEGSWLTVV.

V gene TRBV24-1 combines with J gene TRBJ2-3; the D gene could be TRBD1 or TRBD2 (6 bases each). The CDR3 consists of 15 residues. The V end was cut by 4 bases, the J end by 0 bases, with 10 bases between. CDR1 is KGHDR and CDR2 is SFDVKD in the germline V gene. The CDR3 reads CATSDLGGSTDTQYF. The CDR3 nucleotides read TGTGCCACCAGTGACTTAGGGGGGAGCACAGATACGCAGTATTTT.

This clonotype turned up a few times. This chain links TRBV6-5 with TRBJ2-3, with no clear D. CDR1 and CDR2 from the germline V gene are MNHEY and SVGAGI. Trimming took 3 bases from V and 10 from J, leaving 8 bases between them. The CDR3 contains 11 residues. CDR3 amino acids: CASSYQLSQYF. In DNA form, the CDR3 reads TGTGCCAGCAGTTATCAATTGTCGCAGTATTTT.

V usage is TRBV24-1 and J usage is TRBJ2-7, with TRBD1 as a possible D gene (6 bases). Trimming left V 0 bases short and J 6 bases short, with 11 bases between. Per germline, CDR1 KGHDR and CDR2 SFDVKD. This CDR3 region has 14 residues. The CDR3 spells CATSDLQRTVEQYF. The CDR3 nucleotides are TGTGCCACCAGTGATTTGCAACGGACAGTCGAGCAGTACTTC.

Of note for this clonotype: As the CDR3 is not closed by the conserved phenylalanine or tryptophan, this likely results from a read error. The J gene is TRBJ2-7, the V gene TRBV10-3; TRBD1 aligns across 9 bases. CDR1 and CDR2 from the germline V gene are ENHRY and SYGVKD. This CDR3 spans 12 amino acids. Trimming took 8 bases from V and 3 from J; bases not matched to a gene: 2. The CDR3 DNA reads as TGTGCCATCCGGGACAGGGACTACGAGCAGTACTCC. Protein: CAIRDRDYEQYS.

Many counts were recorded for this clonotype. The chain uses TRBV7-2 and TRBJ2-3; tentative D call: TRBD1 (5 bases). The CDR3 loop spans 15 amino acids. Germline loops: CDR1 SGHTA, CDR2 FQGNSA. The germline V and J ends were trimmed by 6 bases and 1 base, with 14 bases remaining between them. Here the CDR3 reads CASSFPGLGTDTQYF. The CDR3, as DNA: TGTGCCAGCAGTTTTCCAGGGCTAGGCACAGATACGCAGTATTTT. The full variable domain, rest sourced from reference TRBV7-2 and TRBJ2-3, is GAGVSQSPSNKVTEKGKDVELRCDPISGHTALYWYRQSLGQGLEFLIYFQGNSAPDKSGLPSDRFSAERTGGSVSTLTIQRTQQEDSAVYLCASSFPGLGTDTQYFGPGTRLTVL.

The V and J genes are TRBV6-1 and TRBJ1-5; TRBD1 might be the D (6 bases). This CDR3 spans 14 amino acids. Germline CDR1 MNHNS, CDR2 SASEGT. Trimming shortened V by 5 bases and J by 7 bases, and 15 bases separated the two germline ends. CDR3 in amino acids: CASSQDSRWQPQHF. Written as DNA, the CDR3 is TGTGCCAGCAGTCAGGACAGTCGTTGGCAGCCCCAGCATTTT.